This T cell receptor (beta chain) was retrieved from a study of control samples from healthy donors and cancer patients. The V end was cut by 5 bases, the J end by 5 bases, with 12 bases between. Germline V gene lookup returns CDR1 MNHEY and CDR2 SVGAGI. This CDR3 contains 13 residues. Sequencing was performed with immunoSEQ multiplex PCR; in TCRdb, only in-frame clones are kept and a portion is missing. The sample has roughly 86,000 clones, 90% seen once. This sequence originates from a woman aged 18 to 35 in good health. The sample consisted of blood. The V call is TRBV6-5, the J call TRBJ1-1; D is unclear. The CDR3 is CASSPRSGTEAFF. The CDR3, as DNA: TGTGCCAGCAGTCCCCGGTCCGGAACTGAAGCTTTCTTT.